The rows below give T cell receptor beta chains drawn from one sample of a study of T cell responses to AZD1222 COVID-19 vaccine. This table comes from immunoSEQ multiplex PCR, and its TCRdb copy is limited to in-frame clones, with some not included. The profile shows about 130,000 clones, about 92% of them singletons. The sequences come from peripheral blood, collected 28 days after the second AZD1222 dose. These TCRs come from an adult who received the AZD1222 COVID-19 vaccine. Each CDR3 is given with its conserved first and last residue. The D gene is left open where the match is weak. For some rows the clone size is stated as once, few or many, or as a class when expanded; others skip it.

>TRBV24-1|-|18|TRBD1|TRBJ2-5
TGTGCCACCAGTGAACGCACCGGGACAGGAATACTAAGGGAGACCCAGTACTTC
CATSERTGTGILRETQYF
>TRBV7-9|few|14|-|TRBJ1-4
TGTGCCAGCAGCTTAGAGGGCTCGGTTGAAAAACTGTTTTTT
CASSLEGSVEKLFF
>TRBV14|-|18|-|TRBJ2-3
TGTGCCAGCAGCCAAGAGTTCACAAATTCATGGGAGCCGGATACGCAGTATTTT
CASSQEFTNSWEPDTQYF
>TRBV27|-|14|TRBD1|TRBJ2-2
TGTGCCAGCAGTTTCTACAGGGGGGCCGGGGAGCTGTTTTTT
CASSFYRGAGELFF
>TRBV18|-|16|TRBD1|TRBJ2-2
TGTGCCAGCTCACCACCGACAGGGGGAAACACCGGGGAGCTGTTTTTT
CASSPPTGGNTGELFF
>TRBV7-8|-|16|-|TRBJ2-3
TGTGCCAGCAGCTTAGGGGCTAGGGGGAGGGCAGATACGCAGTATTTT
CASSLGARGRADTQYF
>TRBV15|-|16|-|TRBJ1-1
TGTGCCACCAGCAGAGAGGTGGCGAGGGTTGGGACTGAAGCTTTCTTT
CATSREVARVGTEAFF
>TRBV27|-|15|TRBD2|TRBJ2-1
TGTGCCACCGGACTAGCGCCTAGCTCCTACAATGAGCAGTTCTTC
CATGLAPSSYNEQFF
>TRBV6-6|-|13|-|TRBJ2-1
TGTGCCAGCAGTTACCCCGATAGCCATGAGCAGTTCTTC
CASSYPDSHEQFF
>TRBV7-2|-|15|-|TRBJ1-2
TGTGCCAGCAGCTTAGGACTTAGACCCATCCATGGCTACACCTTC
CASSLGLRPIHGYTF
>TRBV29-1|-|14|TRBD2|TRBJ2-1
TGCAGCGTTCGACTAGCGGGAGGTTCATGGGAGCAGTTCTTC
CSVRLAGGSWEQFF